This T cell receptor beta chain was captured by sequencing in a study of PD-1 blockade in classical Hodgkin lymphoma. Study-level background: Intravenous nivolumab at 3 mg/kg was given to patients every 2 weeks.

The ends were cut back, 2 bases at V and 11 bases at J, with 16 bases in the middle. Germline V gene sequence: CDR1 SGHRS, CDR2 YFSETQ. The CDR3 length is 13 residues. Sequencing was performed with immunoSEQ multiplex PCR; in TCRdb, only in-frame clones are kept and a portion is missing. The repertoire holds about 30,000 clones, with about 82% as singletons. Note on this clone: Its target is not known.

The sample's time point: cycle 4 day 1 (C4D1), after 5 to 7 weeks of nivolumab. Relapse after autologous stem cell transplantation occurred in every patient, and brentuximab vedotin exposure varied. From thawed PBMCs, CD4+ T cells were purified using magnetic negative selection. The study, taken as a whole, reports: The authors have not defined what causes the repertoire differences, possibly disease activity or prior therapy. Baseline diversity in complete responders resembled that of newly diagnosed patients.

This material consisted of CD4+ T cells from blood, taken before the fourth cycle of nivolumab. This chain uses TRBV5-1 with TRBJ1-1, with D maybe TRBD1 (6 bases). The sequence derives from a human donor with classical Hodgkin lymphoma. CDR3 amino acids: CASSLQGYDAAFF. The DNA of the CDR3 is TGCGCCAGCAGCTTACAGGGATATGATGCGGCTTTCTTT.